What follows are 24 T cell receptor beta chains derived from one specimen sequenced in a study of cytomegalovirus exposure and HLA in healthy donors (dated by TCRdb to 2015 to 2018). Receptor libraries were prepared by the immunoSEQ multiplex PCR assay. For the multiplex PCR, a mixture combining 60 forward primers for TCR Vbeta segments and 13 reverse primers for TCR Jbeta segments was used. In its TCRdb copy, this immuneACCESS table keeps in-frame sequences only and misses some clones. Where compared with another copy, unresolved V genes explain less than half of these, and the others have no known cause. Here the sample has approximately 210,000 clones; over 60% occur a single time. The top ten clonotypes cover 2.1% of the sample. The sequenced sample was PBMCs. These TCRs come from a woman under 40 in good health and CMV-seropositive.

The gene calls are TRBV15 and TRBJ1-4; possibly TRBD1 for D (6 bases). Germline loops: CDR1 LNHNV, CDR2 YYDKDF (reference sequence). CDR3 length: 15 residues. V lost 0 bases, J lost 14 bases, and 19 bases lay in between. In DNA, the CDR3 is TGTGCCACCAGCAGAGACCGGGCTTTACAGGGTAGTCTGTTTTTT. Protein sequence: CATSRDRALQGSLFF.

The rearrangement uses TRBV27 and TRBJ2-7, with 11 positions matching TRBD1. The CDR3 has 19 residues. The germline gives CDR1 MNHEY, CDR2 SMNVEV (reference sequence). Trimming at V came to 5 bases and at J to 7 bases, leaving 22 bases not matched to a gene. The CDR3 nucleotides are TGTGCCAGCAGTCCCCGGGACAGGGGGTCTTCGGGGAGTAACGCAGAGCAGTACTTC. Encoded protein: CASSPRDRGSSGSNAEQYF.

The chain has TRBV19 and TRBJ2-7, with 7 bases aligning to TRBD1. CDR1 and CDR2 from the germline V gene are LNHDA and SQIVND (reference sequence). This CDR3 spans 12 amino acids. Trimming cost V 10 bases and J 1 base; bases outside gene matches: 4. The CDR3 here is CATSQGSYEQYF. The CDR3 DNA sequence: TGTGCCACTTCACAGGGGTCCTACGAGCAGTACTTC.

The CDR3 reads CASSRLLTGDLENTEAFF. CDR3 bases: TGTGCCAGCAGTCGACTTCTTACAGGGGACCTTGAGAACACTGAAGCTTTCTTT. V usage is TRBV9 and J usage is TRBJ1-1; 7 bases agree with TRBD1. Germline V gene lookup returns CDR1 SGDLS and CDR2 YYNGEE. This CDR3 is built from 18 residues. J lost 1 base, V lost 5 bases, and 17 bases had no gene match.

This clone was seen more than once but under ten times. The chain carries TRBV6-1 and TRBJ1-4, with TRBD1 matching over 8 bases. In germline, CDR1 is MNHNS, CDR2 SASEGT. The CDR3 contains 14 residues. V lost 3 bases, J lost 7 bases, and 4 bases stayed unmatched. This chain's CDR3 is CASSETGESEKLFF. The DNA of the CDR3 is TGTGCCAGCAGTGAGACAGGGGAGAGTGAAAAACTGTTTTTT.

V gene TRBV5-1 combines with J gene TRBJ1-2, with a weak D call TRBD1 (5 bases). Germline V gene sequence: CDR1 SGHRS, CDR2 YFSETQ. The CDR3 extends over 16 amino acids. Deletions cut 4 bases from V and 0 bases from J, with 16 bases between. The CDR3 region has the DNA TGCGCCAGCAGCGACCTTACGTCGGGGGCTAACTATGGCTACACCTTC. It codes for CASSDLTSGANYGYTF.

V usage is TRBV7-9 and J usage is TRBJ1-1; TRBD1 matches 8 bases. V lost 4 bases, J lost 5 bases, and 12 bases stayed unmatched. The CDR3 extends over 16 amino acids. Germline values: CDR1 SEHNR, CDR2 FQNEAQ (reference sequence). The CDR3 nucleotides read TGTGCCAGCAGCTGGGCAGGGGGCGCCTTGAGGACTGAAGCTTTCTTT. It encodes CASSWAGGALRTEAFF.

The gene calls are TRBV5-4 and TRBJ2-7; TRBD2 aligns across 11 bases. Unmatched junction bases numbered 6, after V lost 4 bases and J lost 0 bases. Germline values: CDR1 SGHNT, CDR2 YYREEE (reference sequence). The CDR3 is made up of 16 amino acids. CDR3 in DNA: TGTGCCAGCAGCGCCAGACTAGCGGGGCGCTCCTACGAGCAGTACTTC. Its translation is CASSARLAGRSYEQYF.

This clone was seen more than once but under ten times. V and J are TRBV5-1 and TRBJ1-2; the D gene is possibly TRBD1 (5 bases). Trimming cost V 0 bases and J 0 bases, with 9 bases left between them. Germline CDR1 SGHRS, CDR2 YFSETQ. The CDR3 has 15 amino acids. This chain's CDR3 is CASSLVGAPNYGYTF. CDR3 coding DNA: TGCGCCAGCAGCTTGGTAGGGGCGCCTAACTATGGCTACACCTTC.

This chain connects TRBV2 to TRBJ2-3; unclear D gene. This CDR3 comprises 12 residues. In germline, CDR1 is SNHLY, CDR2 FYNNEI. Trimming took off 2 bases at V and 2 bases at J, with 2 bases between the two ends. The CDR3 protein is CASSELTDTQYF. CDR3 coding DNA: TGTGCCAGCAGTGAACTCACAGATACGCAGTATTTT.

V is TRBV18 and J is TRBJ1-2; TRBD1 aligns across 7 bases. The CDR3 is 16 amino acids. Germline V CDR1 and CDR2: KGHSH, LQKENI. The trim removed 2 bases at V and 2 bases at J, leaving 8 bases unmatched. CDR3 in DNA: TGTGCCAGCTCACCATTGGGACAGAATTTGAACTATGGCTACACCTTC. Protein sequence: CASSPLGQNLNYGYTF.

CDR3 in amino acids: CASSFLAQETQYF. The DNA for the CDR3 is TGTGCCAGCAGCTTCCTAGCCCAAGAGACCCAGTACTTC. V is TRBV7-8 and J is TRBJ2-5; tentatively, D is TRBD2 (5 bases). Germline V gene sequence: CDR1 SGHVS, CDR2 FQNEAQ. Trimming shortened V by 3 bases and J by 1 base, and 6 bases separated the two germline ends. The CDR3 consists of 13 residues.

This chain links TRBV28 with TRBJ1-6, with a weak D call TRBD1 (5 bases). Per germline, CDR1 MDHEN and CDR2 SYDVKM. V gave up 5 bases and J gave up 11 bases, with 16 bases separating them. The CDR3 consists of 14 residues. The CDR3 DNA is TGTGCCAGCAGTCTCACAAGGGGATCGACACCCCTCCACTTT. Translation gives CASSLTRGSTPLHF.

This clone has only one observation. The chain carries TRBV7-9 and TRBJ2-2; 14 bases fit TRBD2. The V segment lost 5 bases and the J segment 1 base; nucleotides outside the gene matches: 0. Looked up from germline, CDR1 is SEHNR and CDR2 is FQNEAQ (reference sequence). The CDR3 length is 16 residues. The DNA of the CDR3 is TGTGCCAGCAGCGGACTAGCGGGAGGGAACACCGGGGAGCTGTTTTTT. Protein product: CASSGLAGGNTGELFF.

The genes are TRBV19 and TRBJ2-5, with D tentatively TRBD2 (6 bases). Trimming stripped 5 bases from V and 4 bases from J, with 8 bases between. The CDR3 has 12 amino acids. CDR1 is LNHDA and CDR2 is SQIVND in the germline V gene (reference sequence). The CDR3 is CASSRGRETQYF. The CDR3 nucleotides are TGTGCCAGTAGTCGGGGGAGAGAGACCCAGTACTTC.

The J gene is TRBJ2-3, the V gene TRBV7-2; 14 nucleotides align to TRBD2. V lost 10 bases to trimming and J lost 3 bases; unmatched junction nucleotides: 6. CDR3 length equals 15 residues. Germline CDR1 reads SGHTA; CDR2 reads FQGNSA. The CDR3 here is CATGLAGGNTDTQYF. CDR3 coding DNA: TGTGCCACCGGACTAGCGGGAGGAAATACAGATACGCAGTATTTT. The whole variable domain, remainder taken from reference TRBV7-2 and TRBJ2-3, is GAGVSQSPSNKVTEKGKDVELRCDPISGHTALYWYRQSLGQGLEFLIYFQGNSAPDKSGLPSDRFSAERTGGSVSTLTIQRTQQEDSAVYLCATGLAGGNTDTQYFGPGTRLTVL.

This clone occurred a few times. The rearrangement uses TRBV5-6 and TRBJ1-3; tentatively, D is TRBD1 (6 bases). Germline V lookup: CDR1 SGHDT, CDR2 YYEEEE. Trimming shortened V by 2 bases and J by 0 bases, and 12 bases separated the two germline ends. This CDR3 has 16 amino acids. CDR3 bases: TGTGCCAGCAGCTTAGGGGACATACACTCTGGAAACACCATATATTTT. It codes for CASSLGDIHSGNTIYF.

CDR3 sequence reads: CASSSQGTLSGNTIYF. In DNA, the CDR3 is TGTGCCAGCAGCTCCCAGGGAACCCTCTCTGGAAACACCATATATTTT. The J gene is TRBJ1-3, the V gene TRBV7-9; a weak D match, TRBD1 (5 bases). The CDR3 spans 16 residues. Germline values: CDR1 SEHNR, CDR2 FQNEAQ (reference sequence). Trimming cost V 4 bases and J 0 bases, with 13 bases left between them.

The J gene is TRBJ1-1, the V gene TRBV18; 7 nucleotides line up with TRBD1. The junction had 5 bases not matched to a gene; V was cut back by 0 bases and J by 1 base. This CDR3 is built from 16 residues. CDR1 is KGHSH and CDR2 is LQKENI in the germline V gene. The CDR3 reads CASSPPRGQGNTEAFF. CDR3 sequence (DNA): TGTGCCAGCTCACCACCTAGGGGGCAAGGGAACACTGAAGCTTTCTTT.

DNA for the CDR3: TGTGCCAGCAGCCCCTACCAGGGGATAGGCACCGGGGAGCTGTTTTTT. It codes for CASSPYQGIGTGELFF. The V and J genes are TRBV11-3 and TRBJ2-2; D might be TRBD1 (6 bases). The CDR3 runs to 16 residues. Trimming removed 5 bases at V and 4 bases at J, with 17 bases between. Germline V lookup: CDR1 SGHNT, CDR2 YENEEA.

V usage is TRBV5-6 and J usage is TRBJ2-5; 7 positions agree with TRBD2. Trimming at V came to 2 bases and at J to 4 bases, leaving 2 bases not matched to a gene. Per germline, CDR1 SGHDT and CDR2 YYEEEE. There are 13 residues in the CDR3. CDR3 region: CASSLGLGETQYF. CDR3 in DNA: TGTGCCAGCAGCTTAGGACTAGGAGAGACCCAGTACTTC. The full variable domain, in which reference TRBV5-6 and TRBJ2-5 provide the parts outside the CDR3, is DAGVTQSPTHLIKTRGQQVTLRCSPKSGHDTVSWYQQALGQGPQFIFQYYEEEERQRGNFPDRFSGHQFPNYSSELNVNALLLGDSALYLCASSLGLGETQYFGPGTRLLVL.

This clone has just a few counts. The gene calls are TRBV23-1 and TRBJ2-6, with D perhaps matching TRBD1 (6 bases). TRBV23-1 is assigned to the ORF class and has an uncertain function. CDR3 length: 16 amino acids. Trimming removed 1 base at V and 4 bases at J, with 11 bases between. CDR3 protein: CASSQFQGRGANVLTF. The CDR3, as DNA: TGCGCCAGCAGTCAATTTCAGGGGAGAGGGGCCAACGTCCTGACTTTC.

The chain combines TRBV5-3 with TRBJ2-7; 13 bases line up with TRBD2. TRBV5-3 is known as an ORF, though its function is uncertain. With V trimmed by 4 bases and J by 0 bases, 13 bases remained unmatched. The CDR3 consists of 19 residues. The CDR3 DNA sequence: TGTGCCAGAAGCCACGCCCCGGGACTAGCGGGGAGGAGCTCCTACGAGCAGTACTTC. Its protein is CARSHAPGLAGRSSYEQYF.

The chain uses TRBV19 and TRBJ1-2, with a tentative D call TRBD1 (6 bases). Germline assignment: CDR1 LNHDA and CDR2 SQIVND (reference sequence). V lost 5 bases to trimming and J lost 8 bases, with 18 bases between them. This CDR3 has 14 amino acids. For the CDR3, the DNA is TGTGCCAGTAGTCAACAGGGCCCGGTAGGGGGCTACACCTTC. Residues: CASSQQGPVGGYTF.